Following are 18 T cell receptor beta chains from one sample sequenced in a study of early T cells in non-severe SARS-CoV-2 infection. MiXCR was run by TCRdb on the 5' RACE reads, yielding one entry per CDR3 protein. The table records some 33,000 distinct CDR3 sequences, about 4.9% of them present only once. The sample comprised whole blood. These receptors all stem from an adult who was a healthcare worker with PCR-confirmed SARS-CoV-2 infection or an uninfected control (not recorded which).

V is TRBV4-3 and J is TRBJ1-4; TRBD1 is a possible D gene (5 bases). This CDR3 region has 17 residues. The germline V gene encodes CDR1 LGHNA and CDR2 YSLEER. V dropped 0 bases and J dropped 5 bases, with 16 bases sitting between them. CDR3 sequence reads: CASSQDLSRGGNEKLFF. DNA for the CDR3: TGCGCCAGCAGCCAAGATCTAAGCCGGGGGGGAAATGAAAAACTGTTTTTT.

In this sample, this clonotype turned up many times. The CDR3 nucleotides read TGCAGTGCTCCTAGGACAACCACCAACACTGAAGCTTTCTTT. Its translation is CSAPRTTTNTEAFF. The chain joins TRBV20-1 to TRBJ1-1; a possible D gene is TRBD1 (5 bases). Trimming pared 5 bases from V and 2 bases from J, leaving 15 bases between. This CDR3 contains 14 residues. Germline CDR1 DFQATT, CDR2 SNEGSKA (reference sequence).

This clonotype was detected a few times. The rearrangement joins TRBV11-2 to TRBJ1-6; D ambiguous. Germline V CDR1 and CDR2: SGHAT, FQNNGV. CDR3 size: 13 residues. V lost 7 bases to trimming and J lost 6 bases, with 10 bases between them. The CDR3, as DNA: TGTGCCAGCACTTATGGGAGTAATTCACCCCTCCACTTT. Its protein product is CASTYGSNSPLHF.

The chain recombines TRBV20-1 with TRBJ2-5, with TRBD1 identical over 12 bases. From germline, CDR1 is DFQATT and CDR2 SNEGSKA (reference sequence). This CDR3 is built from 15 residues. With V trimmed by 3 bases and J by 7 bases, 9 bases remained unmatched. Here the CDR3 DNA reads TGCAGTGCTAGCCGGGACAGGGGGCATTGGGGGACCCAGTACTTC. Translating it yields CSASRDRGHWGTQYF.

This clonotype was counted only a few times. The J gene is TRBJ2-3, the V gene TRBV5-6; D perhaps matches TRBD1 (6 bases). This CDR3 is 15 amino acids long. Between the trimmed V and J ends, which lost 0 bases and 3 bases, there was a span of 11 bases. Germline values: CDR1 SGHDT, CDR2 YYEEEE. The CDR3 here is CASSLVGGGTDTQYF. CDR3 nucleotide sequence: TGTGCCAGCAGCTTGGTAGGGGGTGGAACAGATACGCAGTATTTT. The variable domain in full, completed from reference TRBV5-6 and TRBJ2-3, reads DAGVTQSPTHLIKTRGQQVTLRCSPKSGHDTVSWYQQALGQGPQFIFQYYEEEERQRGNFPDRFSGHQFPNYSSELNVNALLLGDSALYLCASSLVGGGTDTQYFGPGTRLTVL.

This clonotype was observed a few times. The J gene is TRBJ1-5, the V gene TRBV12-3 or TRBV12-4; D is undetermined. The length of the CDR3 is 12 residues. The ends were cut back, 4 bases at V and 7 bases at J, with 8 bases in the middle. This CDR3 reads CASSWSVQPQHF. The CDR3 nucleotides read TGTGCCAGCAGTTGGAGTGTCCAGCCCCAGCATTTT.

This clonotype showed up many times. The V call is TRBV7-9, the J call TRBJ2-3; no clear D gene. V was clipped by 3 bases and J by 2 bases, with 9 bases between them. There are 14 residues in the CDR3. Germline assignment: CDR1 SEHNR and CDR2 FQNEAQ (reference sequence). DNA for the CDR3: TGTGCCAGCAGCTTCATGGGGTCCACAGATACGCAGTATTTT. This gives the protein CASSFMGSTDTQYF.

This clonotype was detected once. J is TRBJ2-5 and V is TRBV12-3 or TRBV12-4, with TRBD2 as a possible D gene (5 bases). The CDR3 consists of 14 residues. V was cut by 3 bases and J by 4 bases, with 12 bases left in between. The CDR3 DNA sequence: TGTGCCAGCAGTTTTGGGAGTTCGGGAGAGACCCAGTACTTC. Translating it yields CASSFGSSGETQYF.

There are a few counts of this clonotype. The genes are TRBV7-8 and TRBJ2-7; D may match TRBD1 or TRBD2 (5 bases each). Germline V gives CDR1 SGHVS, CDR2 FQNEAQ. Trimming took 5 bases from V and 0 from J, leaving 17 bases between them. CDR3 length: 16 amino acids. The CDR3 spells CASSNRGPTSSYEQYF. The CDR3, as DNA: TGTGCCAGCAGCAACCGGGGCCCGACGAGCTCCTACGAGCAGTACTTC.

This clonotype was recorded at least ten times. CDR3 nucleotide sequence: TGTGCCAGCAGCTTGCGATTGAACTATGGCTACACCTTC. Encoded protein: CASSLRLNYGYTF. The rearrangement uses TRBV5-4 and TRBJ1-2; D is unclear. This CDR3 is 13 amino acids long. V dropped 1 base and J dropped 2 bases, with 6 bases sitting between them. CDR1 is SGHNT, CDR2 YYREEE, per germline (reference sequence).

This chain uses TRBV28 with TRBJ2-7; 9 bases are a match to TRBD1. The CDR3 consists of 15 residues. The V gene end was trimmed by 7 bases and the J gene end by 2 bases; junction bases not matched to a gene: 9. CDR1 is MDHEN and CDR2 is SYDVKM in the germline V gene. The CDR3 loop reads CASMSQGQGTYEQYF. The DNA for the CDR3 is TGTGCCAGCATGTCCCAGGGACAGGGAACCTACGAGCAGTACTTC.

This clonotype was found a few times. This chain links TRBV14 with TRBJ2-2, with TRBD2 matching over 10 bases. Germline CDR1 reads SGHDN; CDR2 reads FVKESK. With 6 bases clipped from V and 4 bases from J, the junction kept 14 bases outside the gene matches. This CDR3 region has 18 residues. CDR3 nucleotide sequence: TGTGCCAGCAGTCAATACGGCCCTAGCGGGAGAAGCACCGGGGAGCTGTTTTTT. Residues: CASSQYGPSGRSTGELFF. The full variable domain, completed using reference TRBV14 and TRBJ2-2, is EAGVTQFPSHSVIEKGQTVTLRCDPISGHDNLYWYRRVMGKEIKFLLHFVKESKQDESGMPNNRFLAERTGGTYSTLKVQPAELEDSGVYFCASSQYGPSGRSTGELFFGEGSRLTVL.

This clonotype was seen at least ten times. The chain combines TRBV7-2 with TRBJ2-7; D is possibly TRBD1 or TRBD2 (6 bases each). V shed 7 bases and J shed 3 bases, with 16 bases lying between them. The CDR3 consists of 14 residues. Germline CDR1 SGHTA, CDR2 FQGNSA. The CDR3 spells CASTKDGGDYEQYF. The CDR3 nucleotides read TGTGCCAGCACCAAGGACGGGGGCGACTACGAGCAGTACTTC.

The rearrangement joins TRBV5-4 to TRBJ2-3; TRBD2 is a possible D gene (5 bases). V lost 4 bases, J lost 2 bases, and 11 bases lay in between. Germline loops: CDR1 SGHNT, CDR2 YYREEE (reference sequence). This CDR3 has 14 residues. CDR3 protein: CASSPGGYTDTQYF. The CDR3 bases are TGTGCCAGCAGCCCCGGAGGCTACACAGATACGCAGTATTTT.

This sequence joins TRBV28 and TRBJ2-7, with TRBD1 as a possible D gene (5 bases). The V end lost 3 bases, the J end lost 5 bases, and 17 bases lay between the germline ends. Germline loops: CDR1 MDHEN, CDR2 SYDVKM. The CDR3 spans 15 residues. The CDR3 region has the DNA TGTGCCAGCAGTTTTTTCCTTCCAGGGCACCACGAGCAGTACTTC. Amino acid sequence: CASSFFLPGHHEQYF.

This chain joins TRBV19 and TRBJ2-3; 8 bases agree with TRBD1. V trimming: 11 bases; J trimming: 7 bases; junction bases outside the gene matches: 11. The germline V gene encodes CDR1 LNHDA and CDR2 SQIVND (reference sequence). The CDR3 extends over 13 amino acids. CDR3 nucleotides: TGTGCCTGCGGACAGGGTGTATCAAATACGCAGTATTTT. Encoded protein: CACGQGVSNTQYF.

This clonotype was seen at least ten times. The chain is built from TRBV20-1 and TRBJ2-1, with TRBD2 matching over 8 bases. The junction had 8 bases not matched to a gene; V was cut back by 3 bases and J by 7 bases. Germline assignment: CDR1 DFQATT and CDR2 SNEGSKA (reference sequence). This CDR3 is 14 amino acids long. CDR3 in DNA: TGCAGTGCTAGGTTGCGCGGGGGGAGGAATGAGCAGTTCTTC. It is translated as CSARLRGGRNEQFF.

This clonotype was seen more than once but under ten times. The chain is built from TRBV27 and TRBJ2-3, with 7 bases identical to TRBD1. V lost 2 bases, J lost 2 bases, and 4 bases stayed unmatched. The CDR3 is 15 residues long. Germline V gene lookup returns CDR1 MNHEY and CDR2 SMNVEV (reference sequence). The CDR3 spells CASSLTGTVTDTQYF. CDR3 DNA: TGTGCCAGCAGTTTAACCGGGACAGTCACAGATACGCAGTATTTT.